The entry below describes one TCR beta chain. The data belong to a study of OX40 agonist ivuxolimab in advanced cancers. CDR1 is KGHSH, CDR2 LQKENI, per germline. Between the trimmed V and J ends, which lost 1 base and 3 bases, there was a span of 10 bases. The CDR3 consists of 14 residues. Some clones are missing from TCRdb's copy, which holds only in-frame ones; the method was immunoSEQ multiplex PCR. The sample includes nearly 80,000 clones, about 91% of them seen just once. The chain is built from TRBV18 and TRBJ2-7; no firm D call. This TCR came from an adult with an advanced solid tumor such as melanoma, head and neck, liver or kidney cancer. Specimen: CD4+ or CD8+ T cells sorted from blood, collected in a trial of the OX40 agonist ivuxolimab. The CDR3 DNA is TGTGCCAGCTCACCACTAGGGATGGTCTACGAGCAGTACTTC. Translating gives CASSPLGMVYEQYF. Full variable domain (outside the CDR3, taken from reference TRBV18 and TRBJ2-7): NAGVMQNPRHLVRRRGQEARLRCSPMKGHSHVYWYRQLPEEGLKFMVYLQKENIIDESGMPKERFSAEFPKEGPSILRIQQVVRGDSAAYFCASSPLGMVYEQYFGPGTRLTVT.